The sequence of this TCR beta chain was determined in a study of CD8 T cells in ankylosing spondylitis. This clonotype has ten or more counts. No antigen is known for it. Scientists made TCR beta libraries using quantitative 5'-RACE with molecular barcodes. In TCRdb, the 5' RACE reads were re-called with MiXCR into one record per CDR3 protein. The sample consists of 100,000 to 150,000 distinct CDR3 sequences, around 9.7% of them appearing once. Trimming removed 1 base from V and 0 bases from J, with 7 bases in between. This CDR3 spans 16 amino acids. CDR1 is SGHVS and CDR2 is FQNEAQ in the germline V gene. Overall study findings and caveats: Previous work reported some of these motif variants in the synovial fluid and blood of reactive arthritis.

Sequencing input: blood, either unsorted or a sorted T cell fraction (not recorded which). The chain couples TRBV7-8 to TRBJ1-6, with D uncertain. The clonotype was recovered from a male donor with ankylosing spondylitis or in good health (not recorded which). The CDR3 sequence: CASSLVASSYNSPLHF. For the CDR3, the DNA is TGTGCCAGCAGCTTAGTAGCAAGCTCCTATAATTCACCCCTCCACTTT. Full variable domain (remainder filled in from reference TRBV7-8 and TRBJ1-6): GAGVSQSPRYKVAKRGQDVALRCDPISGHVSLFWYQQALGQGPEFLTYFQNEAQLDKSGLPSDRFFAERPEGSVSTLKIQRTQQEDSAVYLCASSLVASSYNSPLHFGNGTRLTVT.